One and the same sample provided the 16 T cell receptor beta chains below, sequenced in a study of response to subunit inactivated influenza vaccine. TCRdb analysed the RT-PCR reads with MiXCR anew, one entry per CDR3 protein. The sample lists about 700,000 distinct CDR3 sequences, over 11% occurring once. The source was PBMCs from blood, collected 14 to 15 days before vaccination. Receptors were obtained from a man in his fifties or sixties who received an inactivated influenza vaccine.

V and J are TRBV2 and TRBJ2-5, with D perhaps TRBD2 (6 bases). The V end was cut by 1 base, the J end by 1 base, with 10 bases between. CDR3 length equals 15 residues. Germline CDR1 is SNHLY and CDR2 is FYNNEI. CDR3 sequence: CASSEGTNVQETQYF. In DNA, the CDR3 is TGTGCCAGCAGTGAAGGGACTAACGTCCAAGAGACCCAGTACTTC.

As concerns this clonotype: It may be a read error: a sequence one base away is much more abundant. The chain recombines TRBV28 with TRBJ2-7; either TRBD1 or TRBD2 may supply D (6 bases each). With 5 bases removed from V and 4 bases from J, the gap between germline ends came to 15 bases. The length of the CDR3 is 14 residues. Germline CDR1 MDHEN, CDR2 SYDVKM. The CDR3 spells CASSPRGHGYEQYF. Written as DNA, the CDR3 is TGTGCCAGCAGTCCGCGGGGACATGGGTACGAGCAGTACTTC. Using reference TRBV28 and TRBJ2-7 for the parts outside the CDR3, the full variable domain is DVKVTQSSRYLVKRTGEKVFLECVQDMDHENMFWYRQDPGLGLRLIYFSYDVKMKEKGDIPEGYSVSREKKERFSLILESASTNQTSMYLCASSPRGHGYEQYFGPGTRLTVT.

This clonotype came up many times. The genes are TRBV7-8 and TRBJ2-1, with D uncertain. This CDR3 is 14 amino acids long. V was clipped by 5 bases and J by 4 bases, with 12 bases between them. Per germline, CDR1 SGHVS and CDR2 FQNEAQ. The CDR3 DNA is TGTGCCAGCAGCCCCGGACCGCCGTACAATGAGCAGTTCTTC. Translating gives CASSPGPPYNEQFF.

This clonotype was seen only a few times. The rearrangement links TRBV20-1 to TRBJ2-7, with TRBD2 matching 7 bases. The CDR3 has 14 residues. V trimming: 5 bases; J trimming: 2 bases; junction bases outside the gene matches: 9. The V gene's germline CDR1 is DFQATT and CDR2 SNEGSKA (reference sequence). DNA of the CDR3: TGCAGTGCTCCTCTAGCGGAGGCCCCCTACGAGCAGTACTTC. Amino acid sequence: CSAPLAEAPYEQYF.

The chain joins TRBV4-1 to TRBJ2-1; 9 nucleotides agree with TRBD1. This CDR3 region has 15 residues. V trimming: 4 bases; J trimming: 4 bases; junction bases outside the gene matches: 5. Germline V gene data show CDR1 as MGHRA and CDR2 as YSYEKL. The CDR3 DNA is TGCGCCAGCAGCCCCCGGACAGGGGAGTACAATGAGCAGTTCTTC. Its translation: CASSPRTGEYNEQFF.

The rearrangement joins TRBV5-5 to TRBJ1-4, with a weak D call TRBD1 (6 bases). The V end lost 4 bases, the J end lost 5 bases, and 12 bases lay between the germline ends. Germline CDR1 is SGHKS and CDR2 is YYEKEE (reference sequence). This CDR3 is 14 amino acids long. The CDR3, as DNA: TGTGCCAGCAGCCAACCGGGGACAAATGAAAAACTGTTTTTT. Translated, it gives CASSQPGTNEKLFF.

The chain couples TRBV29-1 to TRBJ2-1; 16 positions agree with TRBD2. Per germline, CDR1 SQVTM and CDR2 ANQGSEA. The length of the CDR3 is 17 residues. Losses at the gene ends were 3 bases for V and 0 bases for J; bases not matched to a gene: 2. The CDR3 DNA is TGCAGCGTTGAGGGACTAGCGGGGGGGAGCTCCTACAATGAGCAGTTCTTC. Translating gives CSVEGLAGGSSYNEQFF.

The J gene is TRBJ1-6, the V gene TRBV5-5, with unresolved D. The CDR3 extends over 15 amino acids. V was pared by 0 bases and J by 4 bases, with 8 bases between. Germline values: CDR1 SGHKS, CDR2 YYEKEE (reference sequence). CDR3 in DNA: TGTGCCAGCAGCTTGGAGCAAGCTTATAATTCACCCCTCCACTTT. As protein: CASSLEQAYNSPLHF.

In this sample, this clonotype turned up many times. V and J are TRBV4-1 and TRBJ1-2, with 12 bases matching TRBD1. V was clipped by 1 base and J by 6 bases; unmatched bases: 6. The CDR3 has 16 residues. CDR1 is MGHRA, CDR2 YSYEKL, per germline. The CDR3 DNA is TGCGCCAGCAGCCAAGTTGGGACAGGGGGCCGGGATGGCTACACCTTC. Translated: CASSQVGTGGRDGYTF.

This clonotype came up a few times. The CDR3 DNA sequence: TGTGCCAGCAGCTTGGGGGCACCAGAAAACATTCAGTACTTC. It specifies CASSLGAPENIQYF. V and J are TRBV5-5 and TRBJ2-4; D is ambiguous. From germline, CDR1 is SGHKS and CDR2 YYEKEE (reference sequence). The CDR3 totals 14 residues. Trimming cost V 0 bases and J 5 bases, with 9 bases left between them.

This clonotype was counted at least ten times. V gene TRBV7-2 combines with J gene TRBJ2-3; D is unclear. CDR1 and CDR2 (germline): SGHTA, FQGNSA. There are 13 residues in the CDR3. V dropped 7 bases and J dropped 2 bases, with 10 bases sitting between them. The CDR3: CASKEQYTDTQYF. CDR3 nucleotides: TGTGCCAGCAAGGAGCAATACACAGATACGCAGTATTTT.

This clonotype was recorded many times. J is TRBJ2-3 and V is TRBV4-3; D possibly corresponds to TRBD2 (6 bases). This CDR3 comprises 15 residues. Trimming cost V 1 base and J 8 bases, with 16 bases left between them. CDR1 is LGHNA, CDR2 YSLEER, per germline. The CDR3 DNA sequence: TGCGCCAGCAGCCAAGGAGCGTCGGGGGTGACTACGCAGTATTTT. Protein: CASSQGASGVTTQYF.

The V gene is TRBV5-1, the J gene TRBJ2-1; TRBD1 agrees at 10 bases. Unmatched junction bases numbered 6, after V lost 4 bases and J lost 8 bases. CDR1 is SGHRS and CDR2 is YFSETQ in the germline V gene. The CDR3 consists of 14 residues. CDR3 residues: CASSRDRGEDEQFF. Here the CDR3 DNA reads TGCGCCAGCAGCCGGGACAGGGGTGAGGATGAGCAGTTCTTC.

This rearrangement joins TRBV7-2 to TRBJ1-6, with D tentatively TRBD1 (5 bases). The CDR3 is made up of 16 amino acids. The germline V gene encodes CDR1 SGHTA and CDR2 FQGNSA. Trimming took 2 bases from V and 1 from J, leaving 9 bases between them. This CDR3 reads CASSLSQGSYNSPLHF. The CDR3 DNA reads TGTGCCAGCAGCTTATCTCAGGGTTCCTATAATTCACCCCTCCACTTT.

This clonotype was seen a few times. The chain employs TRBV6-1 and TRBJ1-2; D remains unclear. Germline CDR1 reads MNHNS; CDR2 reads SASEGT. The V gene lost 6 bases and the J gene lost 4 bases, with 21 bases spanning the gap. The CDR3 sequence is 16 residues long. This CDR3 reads CASSHREFPSGYGYTF. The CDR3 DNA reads TGTGCCAGCAGCCATCGAGAATTTCCAAGTGGCTATGGCTACACCTTC.

The CDR3 sequence: CASSPPPGAGGGIDTQYF. CDR3 coding DNA: TGTGCCAGCAGCCCTCCCCCCGGGGCGGGGGGAGGAATAGATACGCAGTATTTT. V and J are TRBV28 and TRBJ2-3; TRBD2 aligns across 8 bases. V dropped 6 bases and J dropped 5; count of bases not matched to a gene: 19. The CDR3 runs 18 residues. CDR1 and CDR2 (germline): MDHEN, SYDVKM.